A selection of T cell receptor beta chains follows, all from one sample in a study of blood T cell repertoires in COVID-19. The data were produced by immunoSEQ multiplex PCR, yet TCRdb's version contains in-frame clones alone and is incomplete. The sample consists of approximately 350,000 clones, roughly 90% of them appearing once. The sequencing sample was made of peripheral blood. The receptors were sampled from a woman under 40 with COVID-19, enrolled during active disease. Each CDR3 is given with its conserved first and last residue. D genes are given only for firm matches. Where a row states a size, it is once, few, many or the class of an expanded clone; other rows omit it.

J gene | D gene | V gene | clone size | CDR3 protein | CDR3 DNA
TRBJ2-4 | - | TRBV11-3 | - | CASSWYPEGDIQYF | TGTGCCAGCAGCTGGTATCCCGAAGGGGACATTCAGTACTTC
TRBJ2-1 | - | TRBV7-2 | - | CASSIISGRADEQFF | TGTGCCAGCAGCATCATTAGCGGCCGGGCGGATGAGCAGTTCTTC
TRBJ2-3 | - | TRBV6-6 | - | CASSYYDRNTDTQYF | TGTGCCAGCAGCTACTACGACAGGAACACAGATACGCAGTATTTT
TRBJ1-4 | TRBD1 | TRBV28 | once | CASSFWDRGRANEKLFF | TGTGCCAGCAGTTTCTGGGACAGGGGGCGAGCTAATGAAAAACTGTTTTTT
TRBJ2-5 | TRBD2 | TRBV7-7 | - | CASSLAGGGETQYF | TGTGCTAGCAGCTTAGCCGGGGGAGGGGAGACCCAGTACTTC
TRBJ1-3 | TRBD1 | TRBV19 | - | CASSRDSSGNTIYF | TGTGCCAGTAGTAGGGACAGCTCTGGAAACACCATATATTTT
TRBJ2-1 | - | TRBV15 | - | CATSRDWGRGNEQFF | TGTGCCACCAGCAGAGATTGGGGTAGGGGGAATGAGCAGTTCTTC
TRBJ2-2 | TRBD1 | TRBV7-8 | - | CASSLAGQAPGELFF | TGTGCCAGCAGCTTAGCGGGACAGGCCCCCGGGGAGCTGTTTTTT
TRBJ2-1 | TRBD1 | TRBV7-2 | - | CASRYRQGVYNEQFF | TGTGCCAGCAGATATCGACAGGGGGTTTACAATGAGCAGTTCTTC
TRBJ2-7 | - | TRBV4-1 | - | CASSPGMEKYEQYF | TGCGCCAGCAGCCCAGGTATGGAAAAATACGAGCAGTACTTC
TRBJ2-2 | - | TRBV5-1 | - | CASSQNRIANTGELFF | TGCGCCAGCAGCCAAAACAGGATCGCGAACACCGGGGAGCTGTTTTTT
TRBJ2-5 | TRBD1 | TRBV7-2 | - | CASSGQGVQETQYF | TGTGCCAGCAGCGGCCAGGGGGTACAAGAGACCCAGTACTTC
TRBJ1-1 | TRBD1 | TRBV19 | - | CASSQGAANTEAFF | TGTGCCAGTAGTCAGGGGGCGGCGAACACTGAAGCTTTCTTT
TRBJ1-3 | TRBD1 | TRBV15 | - | CATSRGTGAGNTIYF | TGTGCCACCAGCAGAGGGACAGGGGCTGGAAACACCATATATTTT
TRBJ1-5 | TRBD1 | TRBV28 | - | CASSSGTGVYQPQHF | TGTGCCAGCAGTTCCGGGACAGGGGTTTATCAGCCCCAGCATTTT
TRBJ2-7 | - | TRBV7-8 | - | CASEKLGQGYGEQYF | TGTGCCAGCGAAAAGTTGGGGCAGGGCTATGGCGAGCAGTACTTC
TRBJ2-1 | TRBD2 | TRBV11-2 | - | CASSLHQRDYNEQFF | TGTGCCAGCAGCTTACATCAGCGGGACTACAATGAGCAGTTCTTC
TRBJ1-1 | TRBD1 | TRBV30 | - | CAWRRQGNTEAFF | TGTGCCTGGAGACGACAGGGAAACACTGAAGCTTTCTTT
TRBJ1-6 | TRBD1 | TRBV19 | - | CASRNTGTANNSPLHF | TGTGCCAGTAGGAATACCGGGACAGCAAATAATTCACCCCTCCACTTT
TRBJ1-5 | TRBD1 | TRBV27 | few | CASSSGTGLSNQPQHF | TGTGCCAGCAGTTCTGGGACAGGGTTGAGCAATCAGCCCCAGCATTTT
TRBJ2-1 | TRBD1 | TRBV30 | - | CAWSVLWDRGNEQFF | TGTGCCTGGAGTGTACTATGGGACAGGGGGAATGAGCAGTTCTTC
TRBJ1-5 | - | TRBV2 | - | CASSFASPRSNQPQHF | TGTGCCAGCAGTTTCGCCAGCCCGAGGAGTAATCAGCCCCAGCATTTT
TRBJ2-2 | - | TRBV12-3/TRBV12-4 | - | CASIYPTGELFF | TGTGCCAGCATCTACCCCACCGGGGAGCTGTTTTTT
TRBJ1-5 | - | TRBV23-1 | - | CASRRWGHSNQPQHF | TGCGCCAGCCGGAGGTGGGGGCATAGCAATCAGCCCCAGCATTTT
TRBJ2-7 | - | TRBV6-2/TRBV6-3 | few | CASSYSNRPEQYF | TGTGCCAGCAGTTACTCGAACAGGCCTGAGCAGTACTTC
TRBJ2-3 | TRBD2 | TRBV5-4 | - | CASSQLAGKDTQYF | TGTGCCAGCAGCCAACTAGCGGGGAAAGATACGCAGTATTTT
TRBJ1-1 | - | TRBV7-9 | few | CASSGDTKNTEAFF | TGTGCCAGCAGCGGGGACACCAAGAACACTGAAGCTTTCTTT
TRBJ2-2 | TRBD2 | TRBV5-1 | - | CASSTGLAGPGELFF | TGCGCCAGCAGTACGGGACTAGCGGGACCCGGGGAGCTGTTTTTT
TRBJ1-2 | - | TRBV7-9 | - | CASSFRTVLPSNYGYTF | TGTGCCAGCAGTTTTAGGACAGTGCTACCATCTAACTATGGCTACACCTTC
TRBJ2-2 | TRBD1 | TRBV19 | - | CASSLTGGWTGELFF | TGTGCCAGTAGTCTGACAGGGGGCTGGACCGGGGAGCTGTTTTTT
TRBJ2-3 | - | TRBV3-1/TRBV3-2 | - | CASSPNLWDTQYF | TGTGCCAGCAGCCCTAACCTTTGGGATACGCAGTATTTT
TRBJ1-5 | TRBD1 | TRBV19 | - | CASLGYRGPRGAYSNQPQHF | TGTGCCAGTCTTGGATACAGGGGGCCTCGAGGGGCCTATAGCAATCAGCCCCAGCATTTT
TRBJ1-6 | - | TRBV10-3 | - | CAISLEGSGNSPLHF | TGTGCCATCAGTTTGGAGGGGTCAGGGAATTCACCCCTCCACTTT
TRBJ1-1 | TRBD1 | TRBV19 | - | CASRTGGTEAFF | TGTGCCAGTAGGACAGGGGGCACTGAAGCTTTCTTT
TRBJ1-2 | TRBD1 | TRBV7-9 | - | CASSPRQGLFNYGYTF | TGTGCCAGCAGCCCTAGACAGGGGCTCTTTAACTATGGCTACACCTTC
TRBJ1-1 | TRBD1 | TRBV10-2 | few | CASSPGQGKTEAFF | TGCGCCAGCAGTCCGGGACAGGGGAAGACTGAAGCTTTCTTT
TRBJ2-7 | - | TRBV5-1 | once | CASRMAGVATYEQYF | TGCGCCAGCAGAATGGCAGGGGTGGCTACCTACGAGCAGTACTTC
TRBJ2-1 | - | TRBV13 | - | CASSLRQSIDEQFF | TGTGCCAGCAGCCTAAGACAGTCTATCGATGAGCAGTTCTTC
TRBJ2-3 | - | TRBV27 | once | CASSSNYRVADTQYF | TGTGCCAGCAGTTCCAACTACAGGGTAGCAGATACGCAGTATTTT
TRBJ1-1 | TRBD1 | TRBV5-4 | - | CASSLLGGGWAETFF | TGTGCCAGCAGCTTGTTAGGGGGCGGTTGGGCTGAAACTTTCTTT
TRBJ2-2 | - | TRBV12-3/TRBV12-4 | - | CASTGNTGELFF | TGTGCCAGCACAGGGAACACCGGGGAGCTGTTTTTT
TRBJ1-6 | - | TRBV14 | - | CASSPSRGSYNSPLHF | TGTGCCAGCAGCCCCTCTAGAGGCTCCTATAATTCACCCCTCCACTTT
TRBJ1-2 | TRBD1 | TRBV28 | - | CASSLTGNYGYTF | TGTGCCAGCAGTCTGACAGGGAACTATGGCTACACCTTC
TRBJ2-1 | - | TRBV4-2 | - | CASSQEPSSYNEQFF | TGTGCCAGCAGCCAAGAACCGAGCTCCTACAATGAGCAGTTCTTC
TRBJ1-5 | - | TRBV21-1 | once | CASRRTGGLPQHF | TGTGCCAGCAGGAGGACAGGGGGTTTGCCCCAGCATTTT
TRBJ1-2 | - | TRBV12-3/TRBV12-4 | - | CASSLGSLGGYTF | TGTGCCAGCAGTTTGGGCAGCCTGGGTGGCTACACCTTC
TRBJ1-5 | TRBD1 | TRBV4-1 | - | CASSQGIGGAGNQPQHF | TGCGCCAGCAGCCAAGGTATAGGGGGCGCGGGCAATCAGCCCCAGCATTTT
TRBJ2-5 | TRBD1 | TRBV10-3 | - | CATQGRETQYF | TGTGCCACACAGGGGAGAGAGACCCAGTACTTC
TRBJ2-5 | TRBD2 | TRBV7-2 | - | CASSLAPAGGLETQYF | TGTGCCAGCAGCTTAGCCCCAGCGGGGGGGCTAGAGACCCAGTACTTC
TRBJ1-2 | - | TRBV4-3 | - | CASSQDGRGNYGYTF | TGCGCCAGCAGCCAAGATGGCAGGGGTAACTATGGCTACACCTTC
TRBJ2-5 | TRBD2 | TRBV19 | once | CASSPSGRGETQYF | TGTGCCAGTAGTCCTAGCGGGAGAGGGGAGACCCAGTACTTC
TRBJ2-7 | - | TRBV7-2 | - | CASSSKGYVSYEQYF | TGTGCCAGCAGCTCCAAGGGGTATGTCTCCTACGAGCAGTACTTC
TRBJ2-5 | TRBD1 | TRBV5-5 | - | CASSNSGQGYQETQYF | TGTGCCAGCAGCAATTCGGGACAGGGCTACCAAGAGACCCAGTACTTC
TRBJ1-1 | - | TRBV6-5 | few | CASSYTGVNTEAFF | TGTGCCAGCAGTTACACCGGAGTGAACACTGAAGCTTTCTTT